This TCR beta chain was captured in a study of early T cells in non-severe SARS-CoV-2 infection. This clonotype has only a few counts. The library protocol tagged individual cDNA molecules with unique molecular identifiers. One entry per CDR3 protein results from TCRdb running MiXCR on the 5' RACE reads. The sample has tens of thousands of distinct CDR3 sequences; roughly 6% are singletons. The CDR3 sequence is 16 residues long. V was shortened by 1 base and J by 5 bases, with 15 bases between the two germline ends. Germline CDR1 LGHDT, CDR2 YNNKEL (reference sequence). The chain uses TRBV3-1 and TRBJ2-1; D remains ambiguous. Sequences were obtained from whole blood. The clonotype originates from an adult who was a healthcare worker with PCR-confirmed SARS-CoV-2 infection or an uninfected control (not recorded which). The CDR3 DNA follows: TGTGCCAGCAGCCAAGGTTCGGTAGCCGGGCACAATGAGCAGTTCTTC. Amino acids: CASSQGSVAGHNEQFF.